The TCR beta chain under discussion was sequenced for a study of shared clonotypes between healthy human individuals. Trimming cost V 8 bases and J 5 bases, with 12 bases left between them. Germline CDR1 and CDR2: SNHLY and FYNNEI. The CDR3 spans 13 residues. Libraries were prepared by immunoSEQ multiplex PCR; TCRdb keeps only in-frame clonotypes and omits some of them. In the table there are around 350,000 clones, more than 60% of which are singletons. This clonotype was sampled from a man aged 30 to 45 in good health. The chain couples TRBV2 to TRBJ1-4; D gene ambiguous. The material sequenced was memory CD4+ T cells sorted from blood. Sample subset: CD45RA-negative fraction. The CDR3 sequence: CASEREQNEKLFF. The DNA of the CDR3 is TGTGCCAGCGAGAGGGAGCAGAATGAAAAACTGTTTTTT.